The T cell receptor (beta chain) described here comes from a study of cytomegalovirus exposure and HLA in healthy donors (dated by TCRdb to the late 2010s). Background for the entire study: According to a later analysis, the roughly 120 validation repertoires were produced on the same platform as the 666 repertoires of the first cohort. In addition to the first cohort of around 670 subjects, a separate validation cohort of 120 different subjects was used. The study was designed to test whether signatures of past pathogen exposure could be identified by cataloging public T cell receptors. High-throughput TCR immunosequencing, statistical association of individual TCRs with disease status, and machine learning were combined to predict cytomegalovirus infection status. The paper as a whole reports these results and caveats: The validation cohort had no HLA typing available for a later analysis, so co-occurrence within that cohort was assessed over all 130 or so repertoires. Of the cluster scores, roughly 95% were above 0 in a later analysis, which found that TCRs clustered in the first cohort also tended to co-occur in the 120 or so validation repertoires. A few of the identified cytomegalovirus-associated TCR beta chains were confirmed in vitro to be specific for cytomegalovirus antigens. The study listed 164 TCR beta chains as associated with cytomegalovirus. It was suggested by the authors that the approach could potentially be generalized to other disease states and immunological phenotypes. Across donors, most TCR sequences were observed very rarely, whereas some public TCRs were present in many individuals. Cytomegalovirus status was reported to be diagnosed by the classifier with high specificity and sensitivity in both the original and validation cohorts.

The CDR3 runs 14 residues from the cysteine to the phenylalanine. Of all the DNA, just the CDR3 is kept, 42 bases in frame from base 1. From the germline V gene (reference sequence), CDR1 is LNHDA and CDR2 is SQIVND. V and J lose 5 bases and 1 base, and a span of 11 bases separates them. The donors belonged to the validation cohort of under 150 subjects, which was separate from the roughly 680-subject first cohort. With regard to this clone: The clone's antigen remains unknown. The record has no base qualities; no much larger clone is one base away.

Libraries were built with the immunoSEQ multiplex PCR assay. Turning to the authors' computational methods: A statistical classification framework was built to diagnose cytomegalovirus status from the catalog of TCR beta chain sequences. TCRdb took this table from immuneACCESS and kept in-frame rearrangements with V and J called. Such tables lack part of the clones; where checked against another copy, unresolved V genes explain under half of the gap, and the rest is unexplained. V and J calls and clone size follow that table, whereas D and trimming were derived from the DNA. The sample records 120,000 or so clones, approximately 89% of which are singletons. The ten largest clones take up 0.95% to 1.3% of the sample.

Sample: PBMCs. The TCR sequence derives from a woman younger than 30 in good health and CMV-seronegative. The sequence joins TRBV19 to TRBJ1-1; matching of 5 bases hints at TRBD1 as the D gene. This receptor has the CDR3 CASSSRTPNTEAFF. The nucleotide sequence reads TGTGCCAGTAGTTCCCGGACACCGAACACTGAAGCTTTCTTT.